This passage covers 13 T cell receptor beta chains from one sample sequenced in a study of early T cells in non-severe SARS-CoV-2 infection (dated by TCRdb to about 2021). Library creation used 5' RACE. The data were produced on a NextSeq 500. The raw public data were reprocessed by TCRdb itself: fastp quality trimming at Q25, MiXCR clonotype calling, in-frame beta chains only. Records with the same CDR3 protein are collapsed into one entry carrying the most frequent genes and DNA. For this sample the table gives approximately 33,000 distinct CDR3 sequences, of which about 3.9% were detected only once. More than 8.5% of the sample comes from the top ten. The sequencing sample was made of whole blood. The receptors come from an adult who was a healthcare worker with PCR-confirmed SARS-CoV-2 infection or an uninfected control (not recorded which).

This clonotype was recorded many times. V usage is TRBV5-1 and J usage is TRBJ2-1; unclear D gene. The germline V and J ends were trimmed by 1 base and 5 bases, with 13 bases remaining between them. From germline, CDR1 is SGHRS and CDR2 YFSETQ. The CDR3 has 15 amino acids. CDR3 coding DNA: TGCGCCAGCAGCTTGATAACTAATTACAACAATGAGCAGTTCTTC. Translation gives CASSLITNYNNEQFF.

This clonotype occurred a few times. V and J are TRBV20-1 and TRBJ1-6, with TRBD1 matching 10 bases. The ends lost 5 bases at V and 10 bases at J; junction bases unmatched: 2. Germline V CDR1 and CDR2: DFQATT, SNEGSKA (reference sequence). The CDR3 is 12 amino acids. This chain's CDR3 is CSAGTGESPLHF. The CDR3 nucleotides read TGCAGTGCTGGGACAGGGGAATCACCCCTCCACTTT.

There are many counts of this clonotype. The chain joins TRBV5-6 to TRBJ1-5; D remains ambiguous. Germline assignment: CDR1 SGHDT and CDR2 YYEEEE. V was trimmed by 2 bases and J by 6 bases, leaving 6 bases between them. CDR3 length equals 12 residues. CDR3 in DNA: TGTGCCAGCAGCTTTCAGTTTCAGCCCCAGCATTTT. Translated: CASSFQFQPQHF.

The rearrangement uses TRBV15 and TRBJ2-5; no reliable D call. The germline V gene encodes CDR1 LNHNV and CDR2 YYDKDF (reference sequence). The CDR3 sequence is 13 residues long. Trimming took off 3 bases at V and 5 bases at J, with 10 bases between the two ends. CDR3 sequence reads: CATSRARGETQYF. The DNA for the CDR3 is TGTGCCACCAGCAGGGCCCGTGGGGAGACCCAGTACTTC.

Many counts were recorded for this clonotype. The V and J genes are TRBV7-9 and TRBJ2-7; a possible D gene is TRBD1 (5 bases). From germline, CDR1 is SEHNR and CDR2 FQNEAQ (reference sequence). The V gene lost 4 bases and the J gene lost 3 bases, with 7 bases spanning the gap. CDR3 length: 12 amino acids. The CDR3 DNA sequence: TGTGCCAGCAGCTCACAGGTCTACGAGCAGTACGTC. Amino acids: CASSSQVYEQYV.

To note about this clonotype: A junction end diverges from the germline sequence, so it may reflect a read error. This chain joins TRBV25-1 and TRBJ2-7; unclear D gene. The germline V gene has CDR1 MGHDK and CDR2 SYGVNS. There are 12 residues in the CDR3. The CDR3 coding sequence is TGTGCCGGCAGTGTAGGTACCTACGAGCAGTACTTC. Its protein product is CAGSVGTYEQYF.

This clonotype was detected a few times. This rearrangement joins TRBV29-1 to TRBJ1-1, with no clear D. Germline-derived CDR1 and CDR2 are SQVTM and ANQGSEA. Trimming removed 1 base at V and 6 bases at J, with 9 bases between. This CDR3 is built from 12 residues. CDR3 protein: CSVEGGGAEAFF. The CDR3 region has the DNA TGCAGCGTTGAAGGGGGAGGCGCTGAAGCTTTCTTT.

This clonotype was counted a single time. This may be a read error, as it is one base from a much larger clone. This chain joins TRBV15 and TRBJ2-1; the D is unclear. The CDR3 is made up of 14 amino acids. The germline CDR1 and CDR2 sequences are LNHNV and YYDKDF (reference sequence). CDR3 in amino acids: CVTSSSSRRHEQFF. Written as DNA, the CDR3 is TGTGTCACCAGCAGTTCCTCTAGGCGCCATGAGCAGTTCTTC.

This clonotype has at least ten counts. The genes are TRBV15 and TRBJ2-1; 14 bases fit TRBD2. CDR1 is LNHNV and CDR2 is YYDKDF in the germline V gene (reference sequence). With 8 bases clipped from V and 8 bases from J, the junction kept 8 bases outside the gene matches. CDR3 size: 15 residues. The CDR3, as DNA: TGTGCCACCGGGTCCGGGACTAGCGGGAGTGATGAGCAGTTCTTC. Translation gives CATGSGTSGSDEQFF.

Ten or more counts support this clonotype. This chain joins TRBV11-2 and TRBJ2-2; D gene unclear. This CDR3 comprises 14 residues. CDR1 is SGHAT, CDR2 FQNNGV, per germline. Trimming took 2 bases from V and 3 from J, leaving 7 bases between them. CDR3 protein: CASSLPAYTGELFF. In DNA form, the CDR3 reads TGTGCCAGCAGCTTACCAGCGTACACCGGGGAGCTGTTTTTT.

In its sample, this clonotype was seen many times. The chain couples TRBV6-5 to TRBJ2-2; 10 positions agree with TRBD1. Germline lookup yields CDR1 MNHEY and CDR2 SVGAGI. J was trimmed by 4 bases and V by 5 bases; bases with no gene match: 13. This CDR3 is built from 18 residues. CDR3 sequence reads: CASSKTGGRFDGTGELFF. The CDR3 nucleotides are TGTGCCAGCAGTAAGACAGGGGGCAGATTCGATGGCACCGGGGAGCTGTTTTTT.

The chain combines TRBV28 with TRBJ2-5, with TRBD1 identical over 9 bases. Per germline, CDR1 MDHEN and CDR2 SYDVKM. Trimming cost V 6 bases and J 4 bases; bases outside gene matches: 9. This CDR3 has 15 amino acids. DNA of the CDR3: TGTGCCAGCAGCAACGGACAGGGGACGAGAGAGACCCAGTACTTC. This codes for CASSNGQGTRETQYF. The full variable domain, rest sourced from reference TRBV28 and TRBJ2-5, is DVKVTQSSRYLVKRTGEKVFLECVQDMDHENMFWYRQDPGLGLRLIYFSYDVKMKEKGDIPEGYSVSREKKERFSLILESASTNQTSMYLCASSNGQGTRETQYFGPGTRLLVL.

This clonotype was picked up many times. The chain combines TRBV7-8 with TRBJ1-5, with D tentatively TRBD1 (6 bases). Germline V gives CDR1 SGHVS, CDR2 FQNEAQ. V was trimmed by 1 base and J by 5 bases, leaving 12 bases between them. The CDR3 extends over 15 amino acids. The CDR3 loop reads CASSLGPGADQPQHF. The CDR3 DNA reads as TGTGCCAGCAGCTTAGGCCCAGGGGCCGATCAGCCCCAGCATTTT.